A selection of T cell receptor beta chains follows, all from one sample in a study of beta chain features in type 1 diabetes. Sequencing was performed with immunoSEQ multiplex PCR; in TCRdb, only in-frame clones are kept and a portion is missing. Of a few hundred thousand clones detected, around 24% appear once; the ten largest clones hold 0.012%. The sample consisted of naive CD4+ T cells from blood. These receptors came from a woman in her thirties with type 1 diabetes. Each CDR3 is given with its conserved first and last residue. The D gene is left open where the match is weak. Clone sizes are given selectively: once, few, many, or a class where the clone is expanded.

few | TRBJ2-7 | TRBD1 | TRBV5-1 | TGCGCCAGCAGCACCCAATGGACAGGCACCCACGAGCAGTACTTC | CASSTQWTGTHEQYF
once | TRBJ1-2 | . | TRBV27 | TGTGCCAGCAGTTTACAGGCAAACTATGGCTACACCTTC | CASSLQANYGYTF
. | TRBJ2-7 | . | TRBV21-1 | TGTGCCAGCAGCTCCCACGACGGGGCCTACGAGCAGTACTTC | CASSSHDGAYEQYF
few | TRBJ1-5 | . | TRBV19 | TGTGCCAGTAGTATCCGGCCTTTAAGGGGTGGACAGCCCCAGCATTTT | CASSIRPLRGGQPQHF
. | TRBJ2-5 | TRBD1 | TRBV11-2 | TGTGCCAGCAGCCCACAGGGGGCCCAAGAGACCCAGTACTTC | CASSPQGAQETQYF
few | TRBJ1-2 | . | TRBV20-1 | TGCAGTGCCCGCACGGACTATGGCTACACCTTC | CSARTDYGYTF
few | TRBJ2-1 | TRBD2 | TRBV5-4 | TGTGCCAGCAGCTTTTTACGGGAGGGAGGCAATGAGCAGTTCTTC | CASSFLREGGNEQFF
few | TRBJ1-5 | . | TRBV2 | TGTGCCAGCAGAAAGGACACTAGCAATCAGCCCCAGCATTTT | CASRKDTSNQPQHF
few | TRBJ1-3 | . | TRBV30 | TGTGCTGCGGGGACCTCTGGAAACACCATATATTTT | CAAGTSGNTIYF
few | TRBJ2-1 | TRBD1 | TRBV25-1 | TGTGCCAGCAGTGAATACGGTCAGGGGGTTACTGAGCAGTTCTTC | CASSEYGQGVTEQFF
. | TRBJ2-3 | TRBD2 | TRBV7-8 | TGTGCCAGCAGCTTCCAAGCGGGAGCCGTGGTTGATACGCAGTATTTT | CASSFQAGAVVDTQYF
. | TRBJ2-2 | . | TRBV29-1 | TGCAGCGCTGAACGCGGGGCGAACACCGGGGAGCTGTTTTTT | CSAERGANTGELFF
. | TRBJ1-2 | . | TRBV18 | TGTGCCAGCTCACCACCTTCAGTGTATGGCTACACCTTC | CASSPPSVYGYTF
few | TRBJ2-1 | TRBD2 | TRBV11-2 | TGTGCCAGCAGCTTCAAACTAGCGGGAGTTTCTACGGGGAATGAGCAGTTCTTC | CASSFKLAGVSTGNEQFF
. | TRBJ1-2 | . | TRBV15 | TGTGCCACCAGCAGAGATCCAACCCCGGGGGGCTATGGCTACACCTTC | CATSRDPTPGGYGYTF
. | TRBJ2-1 | . | TRBV4-2 | TGTGCCAGCAGCCAAGTCAACGGGAATGAGCAGTTCTTC | CASSQVNGNEQFF
few | TRBJ1-2 | . | TRBV7-9 | TGTGCCAGCAGCTCTGGGGGCCAGTCGGGCTACACCTTC | CASSSGGQSGYTF
. | TRBJ2-5 | TRBD1 | TRBV7-9 | TGTGCCAGCAGCCATGGACAGGGGTTGGAGACCCAGTACTTC | CASSHGQGLETQYF
. | TRBJ2-7 | . | TRBV5-4 | TGTGCCAGCAGCCCGCCCGGGACTCTTACCTACGAGCAGTACTTC | CASSPPGTLTYEQYF
. | TRBJ2-1 | TRBD2 | TRBV9 | TGTGCCAGCAGCGAAGGTAGCGGGAGTCAAGCCTACAATGAGCAGTTCTTC | CASSEGSGSQAYNEQFF
. | TRBJ2-3 | . | TRBV19 | TGTGCCAGTGATGACAGGCGGGCAGATACGCAGTATTTT | CASDDRRADTQYF
. | TRBJ2-1 | . | TRBV7-7 | TGTGCTAGCAGCTCGCTAGCCGGGGCGGGATACAATGAGCAGTTCTTC | CASSSLAGAGYNEQFF
once | TRBJ2-3 | . | TRBV2 | TGTGCCAGCAGTGTTGTTAGATCAGATACGCAGTATTTT | CASSVVRSDTQYF
. | TRBJ2-7 | TRBD1 | TRBV30 | TGTGCCTGGAGTCGGACAGGGGGGTCGCAGTACTTC | CAWSRTGGSQYF
few | TRBJ2-3 | TRBD2 | TRBV5-1 | TGCGCCAGCAGCTCTACTAGCGCAGGACCGGATACGCAGTATTTT | CASSSTSAGPDTQYF
few | TRBJ2-2 | . | TRBV7-9 | TGTGCCAGCAGCTTAAAGAGGATAGGGGACACCGGGGAGCTGTTTTTT | CASSLKRIGDTGELFF
. | TRBJ2-6 | . | TRBV5-1 | TGCGCCAGCAGCTTTCCCCTAACTGGGGCCAACGTCCTGACTTTC | CASSFPLTGANVLTF
. | TRBJ1-1 | TRBD1 | TRBV19 | TGTGCCAGTAGTATTACGGACAGGGCTGAAGCTTTCTTT | CASSITDRAEAFF
. | TRBJ2-1 | TRBD2 | TRBV9 | TGTGCCAGCAGACCCTCGGGACTAGCGGGAGGGCATGAGCAGTTCTTC | CASRPSGLAGGHEQFF
few | TRBJ2-7 | TRBD2 | TRBV27 | TGTGCCAGCAGTTCCAGACTAGCCGAAGAGCAGTACTTC | CASSSRLAEEQYF
. | TRBJ2-1 | . | TRBV23-1 | TGCGCCAGCAGGCCTTCGGTACACAATGAGCAGTTCTTC | CASRPSVHNEQFF
few | TRBJ2-3 | TRBD2 | TRBV30 | TGTGCCTGGAGTGCAGAGACTAGCAAGAAGTATTTT | CAWSAETSKKYF
. | TRBJ1-5 | . | TRBV30 | TGTGCCTGGAGCTTCGGGAGCGGTAATCAGCCCCAGCATTTT | CAWSFGSGNQPQHF
few | TRBJ1-5 | . | TRBV6-1 | TGTGCCAGCAGTGACGGGAATCAGCCCCAGCATTTT | CASSDGNQPQHF